One and the same sample provided the 18 T cell receptor beta chains below, sequenced in a study of T cell changes during pregnancy in multiple sclerosis. Produced via immunoSEQ multiplex PCR; TCRdb's table is partial and in-frame only. The data show over 35,000 clones, around 93% seen once. Sample: CD8+ T cells from peripheral blood mononuclear cells, taken in the third trimester of pregnancy. The receptors derive from a female donor with multiple sclerosis, enrolled in a pregnancy study.

This chain links TRBV4-1 with TRBJ2-7, with D maybe TRBD2 (5 bases). Per germline, CDR1 MGHRA and CDR2 YSYEKL. Deletions cut 2 bases from V and 2 bases from J, with 10 bases between. The CDR3 runs to 14 residues. The CDR3 sequence: CASSQISGTYEQYF. The DNA for the CDR3 is TGCGCCAGCAGCCAAATCTCCGGGACCTACGAGCAGTACTTC.

This clone appeared once. This sequence joins TRBV14 and TRBJ1-1; maybe TRBD1 (6 bases). V gave up 3 bases and J gave up 7 bases, with 15 bases separating them. The CDR3 sequence is 14 residues long. Looked up from germline, CDR1 is SGHDN and CDR2 is FVKESK. Written as DNA, the CDR3 is TGTGCCAGCAGCCAGGGGGCCTTCGTCATTGAAGCTTTCTTT. Protein product: CASSQGAFVIEAFF.

The rearrangement joins TRBV10-3 to TRBJ2-1, with 7 bases lining up with TRBD2. The V segment lost 11 bases and the J segment 8 bases; nucleotides outside the gene matches: 9. Per the germline V gene, CDR1 is ENHRY and CDR2 is SYGVKD. CDR3 size: 12 residues. The CDR3 DNA follows: TGTGCCCCTCGGGGGGAGGAGGATGAGCAGTTCTTC. Amino acids: CAPRGEEDEQFF.

This clone was counted once. The chain employs TRBV2 and TRBJ1-1; TRBD1 matches at 7 bases. V dropped 4 bases and J dropped 3; count of bases not matched to a gene: 11. The germline CDR1 and CDR2 sequences are SNHLY and FYNNEI. The CDR3 covers 16 residues. CDR3 loop: CASSGDRVLGDTEAFF. As DNA, the CDR3 is TGTGCCAGCAGTGGAGACAGGGTCTTGGGGGACACTGAAGCTTTCTTT. The full variable domain, its missing parts supplied by reference TRBV2 and TRBJ1-1, is EPEVTQTPSHQVTQMGQEVILRCVPISNHLYFYWYRQILGQKVEFLVSFYNNEISEKSEIFDDQFSVERPDGSNFTLKIRSTKLEDSAMYFCASSGDRVLGDTEAFFGQGTRLTVV.

The chain uses TRBV2 and TRBJ2-3, with TRBD1 as a possible D gene (6 bases). V shed 7 bases and J shed 2 bases, with 7 bases lying between them. This CDR3 is 12 amino acids long. Germline V CDR1 and CDR2: SNHLY, FYNNEI. CDR3 protein: CASTGATDTQYF. CDR3 bases: TGTGCCAGCACAGGGGCCACAGATACGCAGTATTTT.

The J gene is TRBJ2-7, the V gene TRBV27, with 11 bases lining up with TRBD1. The J segment lost 5 bases and the V segment lost 1 base, leaving 4 bases of the junction unmatched. Germline CDR1 is MNHEY and CDR2 is SMNVEV (reference sequence). The CDR3 has 15 residues. The CDR3 nucleotides read TGTGCCAGCAGTTTATGGGGGACAGGGGGAAACGAGCAGTACTTC. It is translated as CASSLWGTGGNEQYF.

V and J are TRBV19 and TRBJ2-1; the match to TRBD2 covers 7 bases. Germline values: CDR1 LNHDA, CDR2 SQIVND (reference sequence). There are 15 residues in the CDR3. The trim removed 3 bases at V and 2 bases at J, leaving 4 bases unmatched. The CDR3 loop is CASSILLAAYNEQFF. As DNA, the CDR3 is TGTGCCAGTAGTATCCTGCTAGCGGCCTACAATGAGCAGTTCTTC. The full variable domain, its missing parts supplied by reference TRBV19 and TRBJ2-1, is DGGITQSPKYLFRKEGQNVTLSCEQNLNHDAMYWYRQDPGQGLRLIYYSQIVNDFQKGDIAEGYSVSREKKESFPLTVTSAQKNPTAFYLCASSILLAAYNEQFFGPGTRLTVL.

The chain is built from TRBV28 and TRBJ2-7, with a tentative D call TRBD2 (5 bases). Looked up from germline, CDR1 is MDHEN and CDR2 is SYDVKM. The V gene lost 3 bases and the J gene lost 1 base, with 13 bases spanning the gap. The CDR3 is made up of 15 amino acids. CDR3 amino acids: CASSLAGSWSYEQYF. The CDR3 DNA follows: TGTGCCAGCAGTTTGGCGGGCAGTTGGTCCTACGAGCAGTACTTC.

CDR3 nucleotides: TGTGCCAGCAGCTTAGATGAAGGAGGGCTAGCGGGAATAGAGACCCAGTACTTC. This encodes CASSLDEGGLAGIETQYF. The chain carries TRBV7-8 and TRBJ2-5, with 9 bases matching TRBD2. This CDR3 is 18 amino acids long. Looked up from germline, CDR1 is SGHVS and CDR2 is FQNEAQ. The V gene end was trimmed by 1 base and the J gene end by 4 bases; junction bases not matched to a gene: 13.

The V call is TRBV19, the J call TRBJ2-7, with 8 bases that match TRBD2. Germline assignment: CDR1 LNHDA and CDR2 SQIVND (reference sequence). V shed 3 bases, J shed 3 bases, and the junction held 7 bases outside the gene matches. This CDR3 comprises 15 residues. CDR3 coding DNA: TGTGCCAGTAGTATGGGAAGCGGGAGTTTCTACGAGCAGTACTTC. It codes for CASSMGSGSFYEQYF.

The chain recombines TRBV28 with TRBJ2-3; 9 bases align to TRBD2. Germline loops: CDR1 MDHEN, CDR2 SYDVKM. V lost 1 base, J lost 3 bases, and 11 bases stayed unmatched. The CDR3 has 18 residues. The CDR3 nucleotides are TGTGCCAGCAGTTTATATGTGGGGAGCGGGAGGTTAACAGATACGCAGTATTTT. Encoded protein: CASSLYVGSGRLTDTQYF.

This clone has only one observation. This chain connects TRBV30 to TRBJ1-1; tentatively, D is TRBD1 (6 bases). From germline, CDR1 is GTSNPN and CDR2 SVGIG (reference sequence). The CDR3 runs 17 residues. V lost 5 bases and J lost 6, with 28 bases in between. The CDR3 sequence: CAWVAVQGLPDGSEAFF. The CDR3 DNA sequence: TGTGCCTGGGTCGCGGTACAGGGCCTTCCTGACGGTTCTGAAGCTTTCTTT.

V and J are TRBV19 and TRBJ2-1; D is possibly TRBD1 (5 bases). V was cut by 8 bases and J by 3 bases, with 8 bases left in between. CDR3 length: 12 residues. Looked up from germline, CDR1 is LNHDA and CDR2 is SQIVND (reference sequence). CDR3 sequence reads: CASEGVYNEQFF. Written as DNA, the CDR3 is TGTGCCAGTGAAGGGGTCTACAATGAGCAGTTCTTC.

The rearrangement uses TRBV20-1 and TRBJ2-1, with D unresolved. Trimming stripped 5 bases from V and 6 bases from J, with 8 bases between. Per germline, CDR1 DFQATT and CDR2 SNEGSKA (reference sequence). The CDR3 extends over 11 amino acids. This CDR3 reads CSASAGNEQFF. CDR3 DNA sequence: TGCAGTGCTTCCGCCGGCAATGAGCAGTTCTTC.

The chain uses TRBV5-6 and TRBJ1-1, with D possibly being TRBD1 (5 bases). In germline, CDR1 is SGHDT, CDR2 YYEEEE. V was shortened by 0 bases and J by 4 bases, with 10 bases between the two germline ends. The CDR3 contains 14 residues. The DNA of the CDR3 is TGTGCCAGCAGCTTGGGACCAGGGATCACTGAAGCTTTCTTT. Its protein product is CASSLGPGITEAFF.

This chain uses TRBV19 with TRBJ2-7; D gene uncertain. This CDR3 contains 13 residues. Trimming removed 6 bases at V and 3 bases at J, with 12 bases between. Germline-derived CDR1 and CDR2 are LNHDA and SQIVND (reference sequence). CDR3 protein: CASSRKVLYEQYF. Here the CDR3 DNA reads TGTGCCAGTAGCAGGAAGGTCCTCTACGAGCAGTACTTC.

The V and J genes are TRBV9 and TRBJ2-2, with D possibly TRBD2 on 5 matching bases. V dropped 0 bases and J dropped 3 bases, with 6 bases sitting between them. This CDR3 contains 14 residues. Germline values: CDR1 SGDLS, CDR2 YYNGEE. The DNA for the CDR3 is TGTGCCAGCAGCGTAGGAGGGTACACCGGGGAGCTGTTTTTT. It codes for CASSVGGYTGELFF.

The V call is TRBV27, the J call TRBJ1-2, with D unclear. The germline V gene has CDR1 MNHEY and CDR2 SMNVEV (reference sequence). The CDR3 length is 14 residues. V was clipped by 4 bases and J by 7 bases, with 16 bases between them. The chain's CDR3 is CASSSPARSFGYTF. The CDR3 bases are TGTGCCAGCAGTTCCCCCGCGAGGAGTTTTGGCTACACCTTC.